Listed below are T cell receptor beta chains from one sample, sequenced in a study of vaccination effects on CD4 cells after COVID-19. Clones were read by immunoSEQ multiplex PCR, and TCRdb kept only the in-frame ones, dropping some. The sample includes roughly 30,000 clones, around four fifths seen only once; the top ten take around 30%. For these receptors, no antigen is known. The source was CD4+ T cells from PBMCs cultured with HCoV-OC43 spike peptides, collected before COVID-19 vaccination. Receptors were obtained from a human donor who received a COVID-19 vaccine. Both conserved end residues are part of each CDR3. D genes are given only for firm matches.

d_call,j_call,v_call,cdr3_nt,cdr3_aa
TRBD1,TRBJ1-1,TRBV5-5,TGTGCCAGCAGCCACCCTCGACTCGGGACAGGGGGCAATACTGAAGCTTTCTTT,CASSHPRLGTGGNTEAFF
TRBD2,TRBJ2-3,TRBV28,TGTGCCAGCATCACCCAAGCGGGAGGTACGCAGTATTTT,CASITQAGGTQYF
.,TRBJ2-3,TRBV6-4,TGTGCCAGCAGTGACTCCGGCGGGGTGAGCACAGATACGCAGTATTTT,CASSDSGGVSTDTQYF
.,TRBJ2-5,TRBV7-9,TGTGCCAGCAGCTTTGGGGCTAGAGAGACCCAGTACTTC,CASSFGARETQYF
.,TRBJ2-5,TRBV5-5,TGTGCCAGCAGCTTGGCCTGGAGCCAAGAGACCCAGTACTTC,CASSLAWSQETQYF
.,TRBJ2-7,TRBV6-5,TGTGCCAGCAGCATGACAGGAGCCTACGAGCAGTACTTC,CASSMTGAYEQYF
.,TRBJ2-6,TRBV5-1,TGCGCCAGCAGCCTGGACTGGCGGGGCGTCCTGACTTTC,CASSLDWRGVLTF
.,TRBJ2-5,TRBV12-5,TGTGCTAGTGGCCTGGGACCGCAAGAGACCCAGTACTTC,CASGLGPQETQYF
TRBD1,TRBJ1-4,TRBV6-5,TGTGCCAGCAGATCTCCGGGACAGGGTAAACTGTTTTTT,CASRSPGQGKLFF
.,TRBJ2-2,TRBV2,TGTGCCAGCAGTGGGCTGAACACCGGGGAGCTGTTTTTT,CASSGLNTGELFF
.,TRBJ1-5,TRBV28,TGTGCCAGCAGTTTAAATCAGCCCCAGCATTTT,CASSLNQPQHF
.,TRBJ1-1,TRBV27,TGTGCCAGCAGTTTGAAAGAGGGGATCGGGAGCACTGAAGCTTTCTTT,CASSLKEGIGSTEAFF
.,TRBJ1-1,TRBV18,TGTGCCAGCTCACTAGGGGATAACACTGAAGCTTTCTTT,CASSLGDNTEAFF
.,TRBJ1-2,TRBV18,TGTGCCAGCTCCCCCGACAGGAACTATGGCTACACCTTC,CASSPDRNYGYTF
TRBD1,TRBJ1-4,TRBV4-1,TGCGCCAGCAGCCAAGGGAGGGGACAGGGGGCCGGTAATGAAAAACTGTTTTTT,CASSQGRGQGAGNEKLFF
.,TRBJ2-2,TRBV18,TGTGCCAGCTCATTACAGGGCACCACCGGGGAGCTGTTTTTT,CASSLQGTTGELFF
TRBD1,TRBJ1-3,TRBV5-1,TGCGCCAGCAGCTTGCAGGCAGGGGGGATTGGAAACACCATATATTTT,CASSLQAGGIGNTIYF
.,TRBJ1-2,TRBV7-2,TGTGCCAGCAGCCAACGGACTGGAAACTATGGCTACACCTTC,CASSQRTGNYGYTF